The rows below give T cell receptor beta chains drawn from one sample of a study of blood T cell repertoires in COVID-19. Profiled with immunoSEQ multiplex PCR; TCRdb holds only in-frame clones, not every one. The sample carries 45,000 to 65,000 clones, approximately 88% recorded once. The sequencing sample was made of peripheral blood. These receptor sequences come from a man aged 25 to 40 with COVID-19, enrolled during active disease. Both conserved end residues are part of each CDR3. Fields, in order: J gene, V gene, D gene, clone size, CDR3 DNA, CDR3 protein. D genes are given only for firm matches. A row's size may be missing; if present it is once, few, many or a size class.

j_gene: TRBJ2-3
v_gene: TRBV28
d_gene: TRBD2
abundance: NA
CDR3nt: TGTGCCAGCAGTCAACTAGCGGGAGGGCCAGATACGCAGTATTTT
CDR3aa: CASSQLAGGPDTQYF

j_gene: TRBJ1-5
v_gene: TRBV19
d_gene: NA
abundance: NA
CDR3nt: TGTGCCAGTACCAAGACAGGCGGACAGCCCCAGCATTTT
CDR3aa: CASTKTGGQPQHF

j_gene: TRBJ1-1
v_gene: TRBV9
d_gene: TRBD1
abundance: NA
CDR3nt: TGTGCCAGCAGTACAGGGGGCCTAAACACTGAAGCTTTCTTT
CDR3aa: CASSTGGLNTEAFF

j_gene: TRBJ2-5
v_gene: TRBV4-1
d_gene: NA
abundance: once
CDR3nt: TGCGCCAGCAGCCATGGCGGACGGGGGCAAGAGACCCAGTACTTC
CDR3aa: CASSHGGRGQETQYF

j_gene: TRBJ1-1
v_gene: TRBV27
d_gene: NA
abundance: few
CDR3nt: TGTGCCAGCAGTTTAGTAGGGGTGAACACTGAAGCTTTCTTT
CDR3aa: CASSLVGVNTEAFF

j_gene: TRBJ2-5
v_gene: TRBV2
d_gene: NA
abundance: NA
CDR3nt: TGTGCCAGCAGTGAATCCCCACGGGGGGCAGAGACCCAGTACTTC
CDR3aa: CASSESPRGAETQYF

j_gene: TRBJ1-1
v_gene: TRBV10-3
d_gene: NA
abundance: NA
CDR3nt: TGTGCCATCAGTGAGTCGACTCATGAAGCTTTCTTT
CDR3aa: CAISESTHEAFF

j_gene: TRBJ1-2
v_gene: TRBV2
d_gene: NA
abundance: NA
CDR3nt: TGTGCCAGCACCGTCGAAAAAGGGGACTATGGCTACACCTTC
CDR3aa: CASTVEKGDYGYTF

j_gene: TRBJ2-7
v_gene: TRBV15
d_gene: NA
abundance: NA
CDR3nt: TGTGCCACCAGCAGAGGTAGCTCCTACGAGCAGTACTTC
CDR3aa: CATSRGSSYEQYF

j_gene: TRBJ1-5
v_gene: TRBV13
d_gene: NA
abundance: NA
CDR3nt: TGTGCCAGCAGCTTAGGAGGGGTAGGTCAGCCCCAGCATTTT
CDR3aa: CASSLGGVGQPQHF